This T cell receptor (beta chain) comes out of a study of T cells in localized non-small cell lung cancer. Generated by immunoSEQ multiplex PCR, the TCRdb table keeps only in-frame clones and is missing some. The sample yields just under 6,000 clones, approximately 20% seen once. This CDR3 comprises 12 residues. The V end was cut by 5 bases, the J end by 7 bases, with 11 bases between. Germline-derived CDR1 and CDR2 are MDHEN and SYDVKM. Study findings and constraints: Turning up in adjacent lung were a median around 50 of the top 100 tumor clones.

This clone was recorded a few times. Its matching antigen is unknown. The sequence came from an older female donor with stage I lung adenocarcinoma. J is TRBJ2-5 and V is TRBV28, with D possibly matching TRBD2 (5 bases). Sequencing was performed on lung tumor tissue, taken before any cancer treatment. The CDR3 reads CASSVAEGTQYF. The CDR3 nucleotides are TGTGCCAGCAGTGTGGCCGAGGGGACCCAGTACTTC.